The entry that follows covers one T cell receptor (beta chain) sequence. No antigen is known for it. No qualities accompany the bases; no much larger clone lies one base away. TCR CDR3 regions were amplified from genomic DNA by multiplex PCR using the deep immunoSEQ assay. Extracted genomic DNA from each cell subset was spread evenly across all wells of several immunoSEQ 96-well plates, with each plate serving as a replicate. Each replicate PCR for sorted subsets received roughly 200 ng genomic DNA, equal to about 30,000 T cell genomes. Purified libraries were measured with a Qubit 3.0 fluorometer, size-checked on a Bioanalyzer 2100, and measured again with the KAPA Library Quantification kit. Each immunoSEQ 96-well plate was sequenced on its own single-read 150-cycle Illumina NextSeq 550 flow cell. Turning to the authors' computational methods: The immunoSEQ output contained only junctional sequences without quality scores, so filtering could not match that applied to full-length reads. To assign V/J genes and CDR3, sequences were annotated against IMGT germline references using PyIR, a Python wrapper for IgBLAST v1.9. Any read was removed if the V/J assignment was weak (E-value above 1e-6), the CDR3 was missing, or the read contained stop codons, out-of-frame junctions, or ambiguous translated residues. V3J clonotypes were defined as sequences sharing an identical inferred V gene, J gene, and CDR3 amino acid sequence. The percentage overlap between two repertoires was calculated by dividing the number of shared unique clonotypes by the size of the smaller repertoire. RTK rarefaction, the Chao1 estimator, and Recon v2.1 estimates of unobserved clonotypes were used to assess repertoire richness. Generation probabilities for all TCRbeta clonotypes obtained by the gDNA method from a handful of donors were computed using OLGA. Here the immuneACCESS table is served through TCRdb, limited to in-frame sequences with V and J called. Missing clones are a known gap in these copies; in checked studies unresolved V genes cover under half, and the rest lacks a known reason. Clone size and V and J calls were adopted from that table, with D and trimming inferred from the DNA. This sample has more than 1 million clones in its table, and 75% to 80% of those were observed once. Of the sample, around 0.47% is held by the ten largest clones.

This sample was taken from a study of shared clonotypes between healthy human individuals (dated by TCRdb to the early 2020s). For the study in its entirety: The cohort comprised two women and a few men aged 18 to 49 years. For each donor, CD4 naive and CD4 memory were each run on three plates, CD8 naive on two plates, and CD8 memory on one plate. The study deeply sequenced blood TCR repertoires of about 5 healthy adults to estimate repertoire size and the extent of clonotype sharing between individuals. Different laboratories and diverse techniques were used to prepare libraries and sequence TCR repertoires, to increase sequencing depth and limit assay-specific biases. Between about 0.94 and 8.9 billion PBMCs per donor were obtained by leukapheresis.

V loses 3 bases at its end and J loses 0 bases; junction bases beyond the gene matches: 9. The CDR3 contains 17 residues, cysteine and phenylalanine counted. Only the CDR3 part of the read is kept: 51 bases, read in frame from the first base. Sequences SGHDT (CDR1) and YYEEEE (CDR2) are obtained from the germline V gene. Donors were healthy HIV-negative adults with no recently reported acute infections or vaccinations. All donors were Caucasian adults living in Nashville, Tennessee, USA. CD4+ T cells were enriched by magnetic negative selection, after which naive cells were positively selected on CD45RA and the negative fraction was taken as the memory subset. Blood was collected by leukapheresis, and PBMCs were isolated by Ficoll-Histopaque density gradient centrifugation and then cryopreserved in liquid nitrogen vapor phase. Analytical flow cytometry was used to check the purity and quantity of each magnetically sorted T cell population. Genomic DNA was isolated from every sorted fraction and measured by UV absorbance on a Nanodrop 2000c.

Study-wide findings and limitations: Estimated clonotype richness was generally larger for naive than for memory subsets. Because the study included only a small number of donors, the genetic and exposure-history diversity represented was limited. When four donors were compared, the shared fraction of clonotypes was 5% to 6.5% for naive CD4, about 4% for naive CD8, 2.3% for memory CD4, and 0.35% to 0.4% for memory CD8. Even with the large sequencing depth, rarefaction of the sorted-subset datasets indicated that sequencing was incomplete. Higher generation probabilities were observed for clonotypes shared by all four sorted-subset donors than for non-shared clonotypes. Pairwise subsampling indicated that sequencing depth was expected to affect the degree of clonotype sharing among donors. Sampling was restricted to blood, and TCR repertoires in tissues likely differ from the TCR repertoires found in blood.

The V and J segments used are TRBV5-6 and TRBJ1-3; 7 central nucleotides agree with TRBD1. The specimen sequenced was memory CD4+ T cells from PBMCs. This specimen's cell subset or site label, per the study, means: CD45RA-negative fraction. The sequence derives from a man between 18 and 29 years old in good health. Some clones in this sample may be carry-over from other donors' samples. The DNA is as follows: TGTGCCAGCAGCTCCCCCGGGACAGAGACCTCTGGAAACACCATATATTTT. Its amino acids are CASSSPGTETSGNTIYF.